One sample yielded the 16 T cell receptor beta chains listed below, sequenced in a study of cytomegalovirus exposure and HLA in healthy donors. Profiled with immunoSEQ multiplex PCR; TCRdb holds only in-frame clones, not every one. The table has 150,000 to 200,000 clones, just under 90% seen once; the top ten hold approximately 1.5%. The sequenced material came from PBMCs. These receptors were obtained from a young woman in good health and CMV-seronegative.

The J gene is TRBJ1-2, the V gene TRBV14; maybe TRBD1 (5 bases). The CDR3 extends over 15 amino acids. Germline CDR1 and CDR2: SGHDN and FVKESK. The V end was cut by 4 bases, the J end by 4 bases, with 16 bases between. The CDR3 loop is CASSPSVTAIYGYTF. The CDR3 DNA sequence: TGTGCCAGCAGCCCCTCCGTGACAGCCATCTATGGCTACACCTTC. The full variable domain, its missing parts supplied by reference TRBV14 and TRBJ1-2, is EAGVTQFPSHSVIEKGQTVTLRCDPISGHDNLYWYRRVMGKEIKFLLHFVKESKQDESGMPNNRFLAERTGGTYSTLKVQPAELEDSGVYFCASSPSVTAIYGYTFGSGTRLTVV.

V gene TRBV29-1 combines with J gene TRBJ1-3, with no clear D. This CDR3 is 14 amino acids long. Trimming cost V 6 bases and J 4 bases, with 16 bases left between them. Germline CDR1 and CDR2: SQVTM and ANQGSEA. CDR3 in DNA: TGCAGCGTCCCTAGTTGGGTAGAGGGAAACACCATATATTTT. It codes for CSVPSWVEGNTIYF. The full variable domain, with the rest looked up from reference TRBV29-1 and TRBJ1-3, is SAVISQKPSRDICQRGTSLTIQCQVDSQVTMMFWYRQQPGQSLTLIATANQGSEATYESGFVIDKFPISRPNLTFSTLTVSNMSPEDSSIYLCSVPSWVEGNTIYFGEGSWLTVV.

V is TRBV11-3 and J is TRBJ2-7, with TRBD2 matching 11 bases. The CDR3 extends over 14 amino acids. In germline, CDR1 is SGHNT, CDR2 YENEEA. V trimming: 5 bases; J trimming: 5 bases; junction bases outside the gene matches: 5. CDR3 in amino acids: CASSQGTSGHEQYF. In nucleotides, the CDR3 is TGTGCCAGCAGCCAGGGGACTAGCGGCCACGAGCAGTACTTC.

The chain links TRBV4-2 to TRBJ1-1; 7 nucleotides line up with TRBD1. Germline V CDR1 and CDR2: LGHNA, YNFKEQ. This CDR3 has 17 amino acids. The junction had 9 bases not matched to a gene; V was cut back by 0 bases and J by 2 bases. In DNA form, the CDR3 reads TGTGCCAGCAGCCAAGAGGGGGACACAGGGGATAACACTGAAGCTTTCTTT. It translates to CASSQEGDTGDNTEAFF.

This clone was counted a single time. V is TRBV5-6 and J is TRBJ2-7; possibly TRBD1 for D (5 bases). Trimming removed 0 bases at V and 5 bases at J, with 12 bases between. Germline V lookup: CDR1 SGHDT, CDR2 YYEEEE. The CDR3 extends over 14 amino acids. The CDR3: CASSLAAGPHEQYF. In nucleotides, the CDR3 is TGTGCCAGCAGCTTGGCGGCAGGGCCTCACGAGCAGTACTTC.

The chain recombines TRBV7-9 with TRBJ2-7; TRBD2 is a possible D gene (6 bases). The V gene lost 5 bases and the J gene lost 3 bases, with 20 bases spanning the gap. CDR3 size: 16 residues. The germline CDR1 and CDR2 sequences are SEHNR and FQNEAQ (reference sequence). CDR3 amino acids: CASSAPTSPRGYEQYF. CDR3 in DNA: TGTGCCAGCAGCGCCCCGACTAGTCCGCGGGGCTACGAGCAGTACTTC.

The table lists this clone with a count of one. This rearrangement joins TRBV10-3 to TRBJ2-2; 10 positions match TRBD1. Losses at the gene ends were 10 bases for V and 3 bases for J; bases not matched to a gene: 2. CDR1 is ENHRY and CDR2 is SYGVKD in the germline V gene. This CDR3 has 13 amino acids. The CDR3 DNA sequence: TGTGCCACCGGGACAGGGGACACCGGGGAGCTGTTTTTT. It codes for CATGTGDTGELFF.

The genes are TRBV30 and TRBJ2-7; D is possibly TRBD1 (6 bases). Germline values: CDR1 GTSNPN, CDR2 SVGIG (reference sequence). V was trimmed by 0 bases and J by 2 bases, leaving 20 bases between them. The CDR3 spans 17 residues. Here the CDR3 reads CAWSVQQIHGDTYEQYF. The DNA for the CDR3 is TGTGCCTGGAGTGTACAACAGATCCACGGGGACACCTACGAGCAGTACTTC.

This CDR3 reads CASSYRGETGELFF. The CDR3 DNA reads TGTGCCAGCAGTTACCGAGGAGAAACCGGGGAGCTGTTTTTT. The chain couples TRBV6-6 to TRBJ2-2; D ambiguous. The CDR3 covers 14 residues. V lost 2 bases to trimming and J lost 5 bases, with 9 bases between them. CDR1 and CDR2 from the germline V gene are MNHNY and SVGAGI (reference sequence).

The CDR3 reads CASSQGGHQTYEQYF. The CDR3 nucleotides are TGCGCCAGCAGCCAAGGCGGGCATCAAACCTACGAGCAGTACTTC. The genes are TRBV4-1 and TRBJ2-7; possible D gene TRBD2, 5 bases. This CDR3 is 15 amino acids long. Germline loops: CDR1 MGHRA, CDR2 YSYEKL. Trimming shortened V by 1 base and J by 2 bases, and 12 bases separated the two germline ends.

The chain is built from TRBV5-1 and TRBJ1-6; D call uncertain. V was clipped by 1 base and J by 10 bases, with 15 bases between them. The CDR3 is 15 amino acids. In germline, CDR1 is SGHRS, CDR2 YFSETQ. CDR3 DNA: TGCGCCAGCAGCTTGACACAGACGATTGACTCACCCCTCCACTTT. This sequence encodes CASSLTQTIDSPLHF.

The chain carries TRBV5-1 and TRBJ1-1; TRBD1 agrees at 7 bases. V lost 0 bases, J lost 7 bases, and 3 bases stayed unmatched. The CDR3 is 13 amino acids. Germline V gene data show CDR1 as SGHRS and CDR2 as YFSETQ. The CDR3 reads CASSLARQGEAFF. The CDR3 coding sequence is TGCGCCAGCAGCTTGGCCCGACAGGGTGAAGCTTTCTTT.

V is TRBV25-1 and J is TRBJ2-5; 9 nucleotides agree with TRBD2. The CDR3 totals 17 residues. Trimming took 0 bases from V and 1 from J; bases not matched to a gene: 6. Germline V gene sequence: CDR1 MGHDK, CDR2 SYGVNS. CDR3 bases: TGTGCCAGCAGTGAATATCAAGCGGGGGGCCTCCAAGAGACCCAGTACTTC. This codes for CASSEYQAGGLQETQYF. Supplemented by reference TRBV25-1 and TRBJ2-5, the full variable domain reads EADIYQTPRYLVIGTGKKITLECSQTMGHDKMYWYQQDPGMELHLIHYSYGVNSTEKGDLSSESTVSRIRTEHFPLTLESARPSHTSQYLCASSEYQAGGLQETQYFGPGTRLLVL.

The chain couples TRBV11-2 to TRBJ1-6; no definite D call. Looked up from germline, CDR1 is SGHAT and CDR2 is FQNNGV. With 4 bases removed from V and 0 bases from J, the gap between germline ends came to 4 bases. The CDR3 sequence is 14 residues long. The CDR3, as DNA: TGTGCCAGCAGCTCGAGCTCCTATAATTCACCCCTCCACTTT. The encoded protein is CASSSSSYNSPLHF.

This chain connects TRBV6-4 to TRBJ1-3; TRBD1 matches 8 bases. CDR3 length: 16 residues. The J segment lost 0 bases and the V segment lost 6 bases, leaving 7 bases of the junction unmatched. Germline CDR1 and CDR2: MRHNA and SNTAGT. This chain's CDR3 is CASSVTGAPSGNTIYF. In DNA form, the CDR3 reads TGTGCCAGCAGCGTGACAGGGGCACCCTCTGGAAACACCATATATTTT.

V and J are TRBV6-6 and TRBJ1-1, with D perhaps matching TRBD1 (5 bases). Looked up from germline, CDR1 is MNHNY and CDR2 is SVGAGI (reference sequence). V was pared by 5 bases and J by 3 bases, with 10 bases between. CDR3 size: 13 residues. The CDR3 loop reads CASSPQEYTEAFF. The CDR3 nucleotides read TGTGCCAGCAGTCCACAGGAGTACACTGAAGCTTTCTTT.